The sequence of this TCR beta chain was determined in a study of blood T cell repertoires in COVID-19. This CDR3 contains 14 residues. Per germline, CDR1 SGDLS and CDR2 YYNGEE. The J segment lost 3 bases and the V segment lost 3 bases, leaving 1 base of the junction unmatched. Clones were sequenced by immunoSEQ multiplex PCR, and TCRdb holds only the in-frame ones, with some missing. In the table there are approximately 330,000 clones, around 90% of which are singletons. This sequence was found in a man aged 25 to 45 with COVID-19, enrolled during active disease. Sequencing input: peripheral blood. This chain uses TRBV9 with TRBJ2-2, with 8 positions matching TRBD2. The CDR3 DNA follows: TGTGCCAGCAGCGCGGGAGGGGACACCGGGGAGCTGTTTTTT. Residues: CASSAGGDTGELFF.